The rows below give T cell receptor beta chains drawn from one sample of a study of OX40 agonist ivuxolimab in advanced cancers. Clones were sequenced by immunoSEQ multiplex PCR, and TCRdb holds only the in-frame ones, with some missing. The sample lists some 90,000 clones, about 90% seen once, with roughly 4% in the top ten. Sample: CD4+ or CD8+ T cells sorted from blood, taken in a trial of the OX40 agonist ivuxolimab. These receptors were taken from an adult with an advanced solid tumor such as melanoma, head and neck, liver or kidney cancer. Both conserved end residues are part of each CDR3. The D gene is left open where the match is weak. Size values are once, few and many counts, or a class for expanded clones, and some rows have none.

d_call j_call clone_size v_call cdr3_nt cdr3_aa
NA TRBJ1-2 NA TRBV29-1 TGCAGCGTTCCGGGACTGGGAAACTATGGCTACACCTTC CSVPGLGNYGYTF
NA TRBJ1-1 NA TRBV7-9 TGTGCCAGCAGCTTTGGACGGATTGAAGCTTTCTTT CASSFGRIEAFF
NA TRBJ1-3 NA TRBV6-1 TGTGCCAGCAGTGAACAGGGACCGACCGACAGGGGAAACACCATATATTTT CASSEQGPTDRGNTIYF
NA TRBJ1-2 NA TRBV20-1 TGCAGTGCCCCAGAGTCGTGGGGCTACACCTTC CSAPESWGYTF
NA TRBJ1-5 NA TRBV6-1 TGTGCCAGCAGGTCGATGAGCCATAACAATCAGCCCCAGCATTTT CASRSMSHNNQPQHF
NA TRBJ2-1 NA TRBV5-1 TGCGCCAGCAGCGTCACCATGATCCTGGGAATCCCTGAGCAGTTCTTC CASSVTMILGIPEQFF
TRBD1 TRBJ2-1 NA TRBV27 TGTGCCAGCAGTTGGGACAGGGAAAGGGGTGAGCAGTTCTTC CASSWDRERGEQFF
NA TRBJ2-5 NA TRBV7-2 TGTGCCAGCAGCGGGGCGGAGACCCAGTACTTC CASSGAETQYF
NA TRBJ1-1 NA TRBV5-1 TGCGCCAGCAGCTTTTCACAGGCAGTACTAAACACTGAAGCTTTCTTT CASSFSQAVLNTEAFF
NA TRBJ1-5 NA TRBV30 TGTGCCTGGAGTGATGGGGCGGGCCTCAGCAATCAGCCCCAGCATTTT CAWSDGAGLSNQPQHF
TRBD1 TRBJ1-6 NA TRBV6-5 TGTGCCAGCAGTGCCGGGACAGGGTCTTATTCACCCCTCCACTTT CASSAGTGSYSPLHF
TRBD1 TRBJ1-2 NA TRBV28 TGTGCCAGCAGTTCCACAGGGGGTAGACACGGCTACACCTTC CASSSTGGRHGYTF
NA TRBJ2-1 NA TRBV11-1 TGTGCCAGCAGCTTAGGAGGGGGAGGGACCTACAATGAGCAGTTCTTC CASSLGGGGTYNEQFF
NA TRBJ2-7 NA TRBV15 TGTGCCACCAGCAGAGACCCAGGGACTTACTACGAGCAGTACTTC CATSRDPGTYYEQYF
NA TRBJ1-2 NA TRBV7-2 TGTGCCAGCAGCTTAGCGGAGAACAGGGTTACTAACTATGGCTACACCTTC CASSLAENRVTNYGYTF
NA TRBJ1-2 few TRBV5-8 TGTGCCAGCAGCTTGGCTGGCGGTCTCTATGGCTACACCTTC CASSLAGGLYGYTF
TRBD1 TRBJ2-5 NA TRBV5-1 TGCGCCAGCAGCTTGGGACCGGGACAGCAAGAGACCCAGTACTTC CASSLGPGQQETQYF
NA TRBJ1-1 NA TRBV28 TGTGCCAGCAAACAGATGAACACTGAAGCTTTCTTT CASKQMNTEAFF
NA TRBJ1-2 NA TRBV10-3 TGTGCCATCAGGACAGCTAACTATGGCTACACCTTC CAIRTANYGYTF
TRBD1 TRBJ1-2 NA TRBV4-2 TGTGCCAGCAGCCAAGAAGGGAGGACAGGGGGCGACTATGGCTACACCTTC CASSQEGRTGGDYGYTF
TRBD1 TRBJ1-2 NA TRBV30 TGTGCCTGGAGCCTTGACAGGGATTATGGCTACACCTTC CAWSLDRDYGYTF
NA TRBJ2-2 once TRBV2 TGTGCCAGCGAGCCAATGGGCAGGAACACCGGGGAGCTGTTTTTT CASEPMGRNTGELFF
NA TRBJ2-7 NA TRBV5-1 TGCGCCAGCAGAACGGACAGTCCCTACGAGCAGTACTTC CASRTDSPYEQYF
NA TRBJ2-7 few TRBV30 TGTGCCTGGAGTTTTCTGGGCTTCGAGCAGTACTTC CAWSFLGFEQYF
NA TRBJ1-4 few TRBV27 TGTGCCACCCGGGGGGGGAGGGGTGAAAAACTGTTTTTT CATRGGRGEKLFF
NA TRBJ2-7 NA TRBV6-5 TGTGCCAGCAGTTTTGGTCCCTACGAGCAGTACTTC CASSFGPYEQYF
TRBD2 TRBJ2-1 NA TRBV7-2 TGTGCCAGCAGCCGATACCGACTAGCGGGAGATCGCGAGCAGTTCTTC CASSRYRLAGDREQFF
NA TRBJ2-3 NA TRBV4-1 TGCGCCAGCAGCCAAGAAGCGGCCAGCACAGATACGCAGTATTTT CASSQEAASTDTQYF
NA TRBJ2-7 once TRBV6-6 TGTGCCAGCAAGGGAAGGGTCTCCTACGAGCAGTACTTC CASKGRVSYEQYF
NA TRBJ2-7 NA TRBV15 TGTGCCACCAGCAGAGATCTAGCCGACGAGCAGTACTTC CATSRDLADEQYF
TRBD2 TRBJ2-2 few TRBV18 TGTGCCAGCTCACCAGCGGGAGGAGTAAACACCGGGGAGCTGTTTTTT CASSPAGGVNTGELFF
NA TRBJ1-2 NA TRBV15 TGTGCCACCAGCAGAGAAGGCTCTATTCGGGCGACCCTATCCTATGGCTACACCTTC CATSREGSIRATLSYGYTF
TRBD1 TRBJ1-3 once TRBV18 TGTGCCAGCTCATCCACCGCTCCGGGACAGGGTTACACCATATATTTT CASSSTAPGQGYTIYF
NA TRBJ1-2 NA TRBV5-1 TGCGCCAGCAGCTTGGAACGGGGGCAGGATGGCTACACCTTC CASSLERGQDGYTF
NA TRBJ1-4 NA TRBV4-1 TGCGCCAGCAGCCAAGACGGCAGGGGAGATGAAAAACTGTTTTTT CASSQDGRGDEKLFF
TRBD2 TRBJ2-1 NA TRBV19 TGTGCCAGTAGTCCCCGGACTAGCGGACAGGGCTACAATGAGCAGTTCTTC CASSPRTSGQGYNEQFF
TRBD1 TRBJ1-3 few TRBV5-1 TGCGCCAGCAGCATGGACAGGGTCCTCTCTGGAAACACCATATATTTT CASSMDRVLSGNTIYF
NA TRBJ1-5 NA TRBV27 TGTGCCAGCAGTTGGGACAGCAATCAGCCCCAGCATTTT CASSWDSNQPQHF
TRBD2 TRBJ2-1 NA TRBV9 TGTGCCAGCAGCGTAGGCGGGAGTACCTACAATGAGCAGTTCTTC CASSVGGSTYNEQFF
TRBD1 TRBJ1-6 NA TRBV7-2 TGTGCCAGCAGCTTAGGGGACAGGGGTAGATCACCCCTCCACTTT CASSLGDRGRSPLHF
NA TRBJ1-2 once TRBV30 TGTGCCTGGAGTGCGTCCACTAACTATGGCTACACCTTC CAWSASTNYGYTF
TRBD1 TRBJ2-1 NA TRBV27 TGTGCCAGCAGTTTAGAGGGGACAGGGGCTACCTACAATGAGCAGTTCTTC CASSLEGTGATYNEQFF
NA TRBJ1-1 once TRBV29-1 TGCAGCGGCCGGACACTAGTGAACACTGAAGCTTTCTTT CSGRTLVNTEAFF
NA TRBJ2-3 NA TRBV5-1 TGCGCCAGCAGCTTGGAGCGGCGGGGCACAGATACGCAGTATTTT CASSLERRGTDTQYF
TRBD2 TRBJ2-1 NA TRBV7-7 TGTGCCAGCAGCTCTGGACTAGCCAGGTACAATGAGCAGTTCTTC CASSSGLARYNEQFF
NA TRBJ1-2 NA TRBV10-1 TGCGCCAGCAGTGGAGGGGCGAACTATGGCTACACCTTC CASSGGANYGYTF
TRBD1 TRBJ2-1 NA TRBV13 TGTGCCAGCAGCCCGGAGAGCGGACAGGGAAGTATGGATGAGCAGTTCTTC CASSPESGQGSMDEQFF
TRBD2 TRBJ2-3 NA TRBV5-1 TGCGCCAGCAGCCCGGAAGGACTAGCGGGAGTAGATACGCAGTATTTT CASSPEGLAGVDTQYF
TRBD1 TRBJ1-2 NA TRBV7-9 TGTGCCAGCAGCCCCGCAGGGACAGGGGGGAACTATGGCTACACCTTC CASSPAGTGGNYGYTF
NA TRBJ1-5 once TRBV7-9 TGTGCCAGCAGCTTAGGGGGGGTCTGGGGTGGACAGCCCCAGCATTTT CASSLGGVWGGQPQHF
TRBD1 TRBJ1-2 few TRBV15 TGTGCCACCAGCTCCCGACAGGGGGGCGGCAACTATGGCTACACCTTC CATSSRQGGGNYGYTF
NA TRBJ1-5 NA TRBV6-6 TGTGCCAGCAGCATTGATACTAGCAATCAGCCCCAGCATTTT CASSIDTSNQPQHF
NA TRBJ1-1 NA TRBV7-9 TGTGCCAGCAGCCCGGACACGAACACTGAAGCTTTCTTT CASSPDTNTEAFF